The TCR beta chain described here comes from a study of beta chain features in type 1 diabetes. Overall study findings and caveats: Type 1 diabetes patients had moderately but significantly shorter TCRB CDR3s in all four CD4+ subsets.

The sequenced template was cDNA made from the entire isolated RNA. Generated by immunoSEQ multiplex PCR, the TCRdb table keeps only in-frame clones and is missing some. In the table there are some 640,000 clones, more than 12% of which are singletons. V lost 6 bases, J lost 7 bases, and 5 bases stayed unmatched. Germline V gives CDR1 SGHTA, CDR2 FQGTGA. The CDR3 extends over 13 amino acids. Note on this clone: The antigen remains unidentified.

The genes are TRBV7-3 and TRBJ2-2; TRBD1 matches at 7 bases. This clonotype originated in a man aged 18-30 years with type 1 diabetes. Sequenced material: naive CD4+ T cells from blood. The CDR3 nucleotides read TGTGCCAGCAGTTTTACAGGGGACGGGGAGCTGTTTTTT. It encodes CASSFTGDGELFF.